These 18 T cell receptor beta chains originate from one sample sequenced in a study of monozygotic twins with cystic fibrosis. TCRdb keeps only in-frame clones here, not all; method: immunoSEQ multiplex PCR. Of almost 20,000 clones listed, about 90% are singletons. Sequencing used blood. The receptors derive from a girl aged 2-10 years with cystic fibrosis.

The chain carries TRBV5-1 and TRBJ1-6, with 9 bases that match TRBD1. The CDR3 covers 14 residues. The germline gives CDR1 SGHRS, CDR2 YFSETQ. J lost 6 bases, V lost 4 bases, and 2 bases had no gene match. The CDR3 here is CASSPGQGNSPLHF. CDR3 in DNA: TGCGCCAGCAGCCCGGGACAGGGTAATTCACCCCTCCACTTT.

The chain is built from TRBV11-2 and TRBJ1-1; D not certain. Deletions cut 5 bases from V and 7 bases from J, with 14 bases between. The CDR3 is 13 amino acids. Germline assignment: CDR1 SGHAT and CDR2 FQNNGV. CDR3 residues: CASSPAAGVEAFF. In DNA form, the CDR3 reads TGTGCCAGCAGCCCCGCGGCGGGAGTTGAAGCTTTCTTT.

The V gene is TRBV15, the J gene TRBJ2-7, with D possibly matching TRBD2 (6 bases). Germline loops: CDR1 LNHNV, CDR2 YYDKDF (reference sequence). This CDR3 comprises 17 residues. V lost 5 bases to trimming and J lost 0 bases, with 20 bases between them. The CDR3, as DNA: TGTGCCACCAGCGCGATCAGACGGGACTCTTTCTCCTACGAGCAGTACTTC. This encodes CATSAIRRDSFSYEQYF.

The chain joins TRBV19 to TRBJ1-1; 7 bases are shared with TRBD1. This CDR3 region has 15 residues. Trimming took 4 bases from V and 0 from J; bases not matched to a gene: 5. Germline-derived CDR1 and CDR2 are LNHDA and SQIVND (reference sequence). The DNA of the CDR3 is TGTGCCAGTAGTACGGCGACAGGGATGAACACTGAAGCTTTCTTT. Encoded protein: CASSTATGMNTEAFF.

As to this clone: At the DNA level, this CDR3 is encoded by other sequences in the same sample as well. J is TRBJ1-2 and V is TRBV6-5, with TRBD1 identical over 7 bases. The CDR3 is 12 residues long. The germline V gene encodes CDR1 MNHEY and CDR2 SVGAGI. The junction had 4 bases not matched to a gene; V was cut back by 4 bases and J by 8 bases. This CDR3 reads CASSSGGDGYTF. The DNA of the CDR3 is TGTGCCAGCAGTTCAGGGGGTGACGGCTACACCTTC.

This rearrangement joins TRBV12-2 to TRBJ1-1. TRBV12-2 is a pseudogene locus. The CDR3 is 13 amino acids. The CDR3 DNA sequence: TGTGCAAGTCGCCGCGCATCCTGGGGAGAAGCTTTCTTT. Amino acid sequence: CASRRASWGEAFF.

V and J are TRBV5-4 and TRBJ2-5; D possibly matches TRBD1 or TRBD2 (5 bases each). Looked up from germline, CDR1 is SGHNT and CDR2 is YYREEE (reference sequence). V lost 4 bases and J 2 bases, leaving 12 bases between the germline ends. The CDR3 sequence is 14 residues long. CDR3 bases: TGTGCCAGCAGCGCCGGGACGGTACAAGAGACCCAGTACTTC. It codes for CASSAGTVQETQYF.

The chain links TRBV5-5 to TRBJ1-2; weak D call: TRBD1 (5 bases). Germline values: CDR1 SGHKS, CDR2 YYEKEE (reference sequence). Trimming removed 4 bases at V and 4 bases at J, with 11 bases between. The CDR3 has 13 residues. The CDR3, as DNA: TGTGCCAGCAGCCCTTTGACAGTCTATGGCTACACCTTC. It specifies CASSPLTVYGYTF.

CDR3 in DNA: TGTGCCAGTAGTATAGTGGGGGGCACTGGGGCCAACGTCCTGACTTTC. Its protein product is CASSIVGGTGANVLTF. The gene calls are TRBV19 and TRBJ2-6; D could derive from TRBD1 or TRBD2 (6 bases each). This CDR3 is built from 16 residues. The germline V gene encodes CDR1 LNHDA and CDR2 SQIVND (reference sequence). The germline V and J ends were trimmed by 1 base and 2 bases, with 9 bases remaining between them.

V is TRBV6-6 and J is TRBJ1-1, with D maybe TRBD1 (5 bases). The CDR3 is 14 residues long. Germline V gene data show CDR1 as MNHNY and CDR2 as SVGAGI (reference sequence). Trimming removed 2 bases from V and 5 bases from J, with 12 bases in between. The CDR3 nucleotides are TGTGCCAGCAGTTACGGGCCCGGGGGAACTGAAGCTTTCTTT. This sequence encodes CASSYGPGGTEAFF.

This chain connects TRBV7-2 to TRBJ2-5; D is unclear. V was clipped by 2 bases and J by 0 bases, with 10 bases between them. Germline CDR1 is SGHTA and CDR2 is FQGNSA. This CDR3 comprises 15 residues. CDR3 sequence reads: CASSLRQSYQETQYF. The CDR3, as DNA: TGTGCCAGCAGCTTAAGGCAATCGTACCAAGAGACCCAGTACTTC. Supplemented by reference TRBV7-2 and TRBJ2-5, the full variable domain reads GAGVSQSPSNKVTEKGKDVELRCDPISGHTALYWYRQSLGQGLEFLIYFQGNSAPDKSGLPSDRFSAERTGGSVSTLTIQRTQQEDSAVYLCASSLRQSYQETQYFGPGTRLLVL.

V is TRBV19 and J is TRBJ2-2; possibly TRBD2 for D (7 bases). The V end lost 6 bases, the J end lost 4 bases, and 24 bases lay between the germline ends. CDR1 and CDR2 from the germline V gene are LNHDA and SQIVND (reference sequence). The CDR3 length is 18 residues. CDR3 loop: CASRSRRGGGPGTGELFF. The CDR3 DNA reads as TGTGCCAGTAGGTCCCGGAGGGGGGGCGGTCCGGGCACCGGGGAGCTGTTTTTT.

J is TRBJ1-4 and V is TRBV30, with D perhaps matching TRBD1 (6 bases). Trimming pared 4 bases from V and 8 bases from J, leaving 17 bases between. The CDR3 contains 14 residues. Germline CDR1 GTSNPN, CDR2 SVGIG (reference sequence). The DNA of the CDR3 is TGTGCCTGGACGAATGGGGGGCGAGAAGAAAAACTGTTTTTT. It translates to CAWTNGGREEKLFF.

In this sample, this clone turned up a few times. The chain recombines TRBV28 with TRBJ1-5; D gene uncertain. The CDR3 is 15 residues long. CDR1 MDHEN and CDR2 SYDVKM come from the germline V gene. V was trimmed by 5 bases and J by 4 bases, leaving 15 bases between them. CDR3 nucleotides: TGTGCCAGCAGTCTCCGACTGCCTTTGAATCAGCCCCAGCATTTT. It specifies CASSLRLPLNQPQHF.

The chain links TRBV29-1 to TRBJ2-3; D tentatively fits TRBD1 or TRBD2 (5 bases each). Germline CDR1 is SQVTM and CDR2 is ANQGSEA. Deletions cut 0 bases from V and 0 bases from J, with 10 bases between. This CDR3 is 15 amino acids long. The CDR3 reads CSVEDRGRSTDTQYF. The DNA of the CDR3 is TGCAGCGTTGAAGATCGGGGCCGTAGCACAGATACGCAGTATTTT.

The V gene is TRBV13, the J gene TRBJ1-1, with 12 bases identical to TRBD1. The CDR3 runs 16 residues. V trimming: 4 bases; J trimming: 4 bases; junction bases outside the gene matches: 7. Germline loops: CDR1 PRHDT, CDR2 FYEKMQ (reference sequence). DNA for the CDR3: TGTGCCAGCAGCTCCGGGACAGGGGGCTTGGGCACTGAAGCTTTCTTT. Protein sequence: CASSSGTGGLGTEAFF.

In DNA form, the CDR3 reads TGCGCCAGCAGCCAAGATAGGCGACAGGGTATAGCAGATACGCAGTATTTT. Protein sequence: CASSQDRRQGIADTQYF. The chain has TRBV4-3 and TRBJ2-3; 7 bases are a match to TRBD1. The CDR3 contains 17 residues. Germline V gives CDR1 LGHNA, CDR2 YSLEER. V lost 0 bases to trimming and J lost 4 bases; unmatched junction nucleotides: 10.

The chain is built from TRBV6-5 and TRBJ1-1; tentative D call: TRBD1 (5 bases). The V end was cut by 2 bases, the J end by 5 bases, with 12 bases between. CDR3 length: 14 residues. Germline lookup yields CDR1 MNHEY and CDR2 SVGAGI. CDR3 bases: TGTGCCAGCAGTTACGGGCCCGGGGGAACTGAAGCTTTCTTT. Protein: CASSYGPGGTEAFF.